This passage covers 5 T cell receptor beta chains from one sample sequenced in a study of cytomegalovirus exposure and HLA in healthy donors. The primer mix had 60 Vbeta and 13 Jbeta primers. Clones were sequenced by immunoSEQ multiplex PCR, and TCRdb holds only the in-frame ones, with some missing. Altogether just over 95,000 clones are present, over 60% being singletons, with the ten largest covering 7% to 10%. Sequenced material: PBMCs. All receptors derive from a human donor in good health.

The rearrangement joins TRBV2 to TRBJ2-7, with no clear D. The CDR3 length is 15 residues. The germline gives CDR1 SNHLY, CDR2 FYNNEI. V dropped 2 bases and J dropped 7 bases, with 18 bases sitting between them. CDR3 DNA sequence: TGTGCCAGCAGTGAACTGGTGACTGTCTCAGTGGAGCAGTACTTC. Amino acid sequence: CASSELVTVSVEQYF.

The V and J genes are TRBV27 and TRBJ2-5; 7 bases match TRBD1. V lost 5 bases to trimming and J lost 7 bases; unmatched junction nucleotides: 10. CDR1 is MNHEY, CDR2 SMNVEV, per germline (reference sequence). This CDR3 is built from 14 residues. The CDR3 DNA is TGTGCCAGCAGTACCCGGACAGGTTCGGGGACCCAGTACTTC. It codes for CASSTRTGSGTQYF.

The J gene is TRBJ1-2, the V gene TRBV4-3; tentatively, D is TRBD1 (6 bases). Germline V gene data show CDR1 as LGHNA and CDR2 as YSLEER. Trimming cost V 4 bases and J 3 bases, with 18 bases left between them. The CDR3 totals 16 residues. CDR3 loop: CASSPGGRPNDYGYTF. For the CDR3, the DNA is TGCGCCAGCAGCCCGGGGGGCAGGCCGAACGACTATGGCTACACCTTC.

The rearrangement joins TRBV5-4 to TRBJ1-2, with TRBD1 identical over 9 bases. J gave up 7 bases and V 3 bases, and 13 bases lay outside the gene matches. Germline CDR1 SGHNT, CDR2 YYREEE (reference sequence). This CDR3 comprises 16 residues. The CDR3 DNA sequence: TGTGCCAGCAGCTCTGGACAGGGGAAAATTGTTCGTGGCTACACCTTC. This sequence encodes CASSSGQGKIVRGYTF.

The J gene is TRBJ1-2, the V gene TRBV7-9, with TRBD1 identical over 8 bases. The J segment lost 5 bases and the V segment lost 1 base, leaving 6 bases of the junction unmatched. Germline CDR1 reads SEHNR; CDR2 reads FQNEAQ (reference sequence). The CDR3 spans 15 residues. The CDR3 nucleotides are TGTGCCAGCAGCTTAGAAGGACAGGGTGGTTATGGCTACACCTTC. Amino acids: CASSLEGQGGYGYTF.